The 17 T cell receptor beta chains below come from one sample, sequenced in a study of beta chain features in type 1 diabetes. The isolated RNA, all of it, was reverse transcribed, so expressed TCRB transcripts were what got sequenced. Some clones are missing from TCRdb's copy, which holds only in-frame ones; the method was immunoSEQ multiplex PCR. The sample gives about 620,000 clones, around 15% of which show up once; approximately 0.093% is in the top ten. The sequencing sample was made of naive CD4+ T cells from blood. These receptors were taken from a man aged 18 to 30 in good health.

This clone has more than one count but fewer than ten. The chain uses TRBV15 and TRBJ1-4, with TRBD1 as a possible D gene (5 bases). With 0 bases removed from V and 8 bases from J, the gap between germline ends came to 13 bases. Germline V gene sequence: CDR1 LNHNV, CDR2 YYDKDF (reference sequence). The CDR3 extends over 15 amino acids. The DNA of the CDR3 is TGTGCCACCAGCAGAGACGGGGGGGTTCTGGAAAAACTGTTTTTT. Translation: CATSRDGGVLEKLFF.

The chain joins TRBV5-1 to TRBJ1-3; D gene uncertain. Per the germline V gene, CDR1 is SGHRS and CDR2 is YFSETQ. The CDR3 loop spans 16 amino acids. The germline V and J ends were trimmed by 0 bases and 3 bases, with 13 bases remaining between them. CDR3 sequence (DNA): TGCGCCAGCAGCTTGGCCGGTGGTGATTATGGAAACACCATATATTTT. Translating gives CASSLAGGDYGNTIYF.

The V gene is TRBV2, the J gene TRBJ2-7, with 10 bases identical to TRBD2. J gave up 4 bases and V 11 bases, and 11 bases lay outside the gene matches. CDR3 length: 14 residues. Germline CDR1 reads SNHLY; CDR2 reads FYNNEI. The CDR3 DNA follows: TGTGCCGGTTTATTCAGCGGGGGGGCGTACGAGCAGTACTTC. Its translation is CAGLFSGGAYEQYF.

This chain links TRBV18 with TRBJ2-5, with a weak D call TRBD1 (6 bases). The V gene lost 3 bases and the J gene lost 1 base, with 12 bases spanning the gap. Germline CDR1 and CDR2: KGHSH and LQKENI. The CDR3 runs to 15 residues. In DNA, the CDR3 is TGTGCCAGCTCACCCAATACAGGGAGCCAAGAGACCCAGTACTTC. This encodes CASSPNTGSQETQYF.

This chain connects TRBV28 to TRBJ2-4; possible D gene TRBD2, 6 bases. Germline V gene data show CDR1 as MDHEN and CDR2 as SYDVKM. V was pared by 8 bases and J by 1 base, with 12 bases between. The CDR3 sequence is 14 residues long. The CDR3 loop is CASFDGGAKNIQYF. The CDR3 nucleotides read TGTGCCAGCTTCGATGGGGGGGCCAAAAACATTCAGTACTTC.

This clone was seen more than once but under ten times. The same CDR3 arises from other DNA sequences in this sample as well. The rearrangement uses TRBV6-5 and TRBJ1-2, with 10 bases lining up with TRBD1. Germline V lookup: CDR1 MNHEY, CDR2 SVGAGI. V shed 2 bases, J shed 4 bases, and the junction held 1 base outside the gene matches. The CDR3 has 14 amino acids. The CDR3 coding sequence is TGTGCCAGCAGTTACCGGGACAGGGGCTATGGCTACACCTTC. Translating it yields CASSYRDRGYGYTF.

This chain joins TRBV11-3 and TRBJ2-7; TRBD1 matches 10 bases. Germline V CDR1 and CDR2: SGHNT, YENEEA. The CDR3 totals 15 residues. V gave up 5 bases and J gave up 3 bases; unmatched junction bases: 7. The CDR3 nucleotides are TGTGCCAGCAGCCGATCTGGACAGGGGGACTACGAGCAGTACTTC. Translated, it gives CASSRSGQGDYEQYF.

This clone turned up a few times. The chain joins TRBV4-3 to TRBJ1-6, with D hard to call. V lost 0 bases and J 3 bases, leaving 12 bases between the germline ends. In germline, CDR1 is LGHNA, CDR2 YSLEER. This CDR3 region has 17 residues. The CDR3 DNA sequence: TGCGCCAGCAGCCAAGAGTCAGACCCAAGCTATAATTCACCCCTCCACTTT. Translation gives CASSQESDPSYNSPLHF.

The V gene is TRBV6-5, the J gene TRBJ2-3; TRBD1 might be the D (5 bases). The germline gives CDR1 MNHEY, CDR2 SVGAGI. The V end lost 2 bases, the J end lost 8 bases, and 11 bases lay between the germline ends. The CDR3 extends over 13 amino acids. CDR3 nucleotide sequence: TGTGCCAGCAGTTACCAGGGCCTAGGTACGCAGTATTTT. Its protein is CASSYQGLGTQYF.

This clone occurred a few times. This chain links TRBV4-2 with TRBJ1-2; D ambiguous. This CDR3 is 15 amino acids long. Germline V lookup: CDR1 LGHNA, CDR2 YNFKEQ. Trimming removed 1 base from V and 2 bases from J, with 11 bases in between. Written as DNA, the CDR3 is TGTGCCAGCAGCCAAGTCATCAACTCCAACTATGGCTACACCTTC. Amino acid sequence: CASSQVINSNYGYTF.

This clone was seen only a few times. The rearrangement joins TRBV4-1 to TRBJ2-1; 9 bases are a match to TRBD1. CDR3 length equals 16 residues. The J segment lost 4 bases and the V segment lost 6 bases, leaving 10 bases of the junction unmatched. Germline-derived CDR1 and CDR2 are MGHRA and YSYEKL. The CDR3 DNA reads TGCGCCAGCAGGAACCAAGCTGGGACAGGGTACAATGAGCAGTTCTTC. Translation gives CASRNQAGTGYNEQFF.

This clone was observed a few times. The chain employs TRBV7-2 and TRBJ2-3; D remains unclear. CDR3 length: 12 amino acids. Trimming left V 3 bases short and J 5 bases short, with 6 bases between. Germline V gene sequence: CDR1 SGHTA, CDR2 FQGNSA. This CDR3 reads CASSFYGDTQYF. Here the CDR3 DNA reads TGTGCCAGCAGCTTTTACGGAGATACGCAGTATTTT.

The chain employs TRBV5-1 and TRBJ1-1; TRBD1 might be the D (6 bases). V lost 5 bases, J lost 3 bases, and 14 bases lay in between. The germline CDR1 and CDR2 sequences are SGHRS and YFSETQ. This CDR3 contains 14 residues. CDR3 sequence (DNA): TGCGCCAGCAGTCCGGACAGTATCGACACTGAAGCTTTCTTT. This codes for CASSPDSIDTEAFF.

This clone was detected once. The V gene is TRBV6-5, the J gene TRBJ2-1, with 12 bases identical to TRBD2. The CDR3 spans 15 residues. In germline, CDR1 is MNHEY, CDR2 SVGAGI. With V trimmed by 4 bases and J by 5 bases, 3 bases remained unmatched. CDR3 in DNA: TGTGCCAGCAGTTGGGGACTAGCGGGCGACAATGAGCAGTTCTTC. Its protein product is CASSWGLAGDNEQFF.

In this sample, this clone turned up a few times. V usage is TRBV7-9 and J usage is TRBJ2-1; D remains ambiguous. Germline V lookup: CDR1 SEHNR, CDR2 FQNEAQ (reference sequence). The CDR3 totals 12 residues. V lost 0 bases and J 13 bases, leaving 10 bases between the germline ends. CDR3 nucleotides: TGTGCCAGCAGCTTAGCGCACGTATTCCAGTTCTTC. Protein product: CASSLAHVFQFF.

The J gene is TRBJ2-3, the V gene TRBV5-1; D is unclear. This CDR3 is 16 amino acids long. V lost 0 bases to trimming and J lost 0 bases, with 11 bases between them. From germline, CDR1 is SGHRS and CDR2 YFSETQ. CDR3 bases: TGCGCCAGCAGCTTGGATCCTGCAGCGAGCACAGATACGCAGTATTTT. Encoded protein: CASSLDPAASTDTQYF.

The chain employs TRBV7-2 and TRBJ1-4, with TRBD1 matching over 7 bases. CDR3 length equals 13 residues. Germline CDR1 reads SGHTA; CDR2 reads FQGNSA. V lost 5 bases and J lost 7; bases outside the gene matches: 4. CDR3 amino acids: CASSVDRVEKLFF. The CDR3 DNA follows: TGTGCCAGCAGCGTCGACAGGGTTGAAAAACTGTTTTTT.